These 3 T cell receptor beta chains came from one sample sequenced in a study of shared clonotypes between healthy human individuals. TCRdb keeps only in-frame clones here, not all; method: immunoSEQ multiplex PCR. The table has 1.6 million or so clones, roughly 96% seen once. The source material was naive CD4+ T cells sorted from blood. Documented subset: CD45RA+ positively selected. Receptors originate from a young man in good health.

The chain is built from TRBV6-1 and TRBJ2-1; 9 bases fit TRBD2. V shed 2 bases, J shed 9 bases, and the junction held 8 bases outside the gene matches. This CDR3 is built from 15 residues. From germline, CDR1 is MNHNS and CDR2 SASEGT. The CDR3: CASSEYSGSISEQFF. In nucleotides, the CDR3 is TGTGCCAGCAGTGAATATAGCGGGAGTATTTCTGAGCAGTTCTTC.

V gene TRBV18 combines with J gene TRBJ1-2; D may be TRBD1 (6 bases). Trimming stripped 3 bases from V and 6 bases from J, with 11 bases between. Germline CDR1 reads KGHSH; CDR2 reads LQKENI. This CDR3 region has 13 residues. The CDR3 sequence: CASSPRDTDGYTF. CDR3 nucleotide sequence: TGTGCCAGCTCACCCCGGGACACCGATGGCTACACCTTC.

The rearrangement uses TRBV6-4 and TRBJ2-3; a possible D gene is TRBD1 (5 bases). From germline, CDR1 is MRHNA and CDR2 SNTAGT. V lost 6 bases and J lost 2, with 15 bases in between. The CDR3 length is 15 residues. CDR3 coding DNA: TGTGCCAGCAGCCAGTGGGGCTCCAACACAGATACGCAGTATTTT. It yields the protein CASSQWGSNTDTQYF.